Listed below are T cell receptor beta chains from one sample, sequenced in a study of cytomegalovirus exposure and HLA in healthy donors. Measured with immunoSEQ multiplex PCR; TCRdb has only the in-frame clones, and not every one. The sample has about 120,000 clones; roughly 70% are singletons. The sequencing sample was made of PBMCs. The receptors originated from a woman aged 40 to 55 in good health and CMV-seropositive. Both conserved end residues are part of each CDR3. Each record gives: V gene, clone size, D gene, CDR3 length, J gene, CDR3 DNA, CDR3 protein. A D gene is named only where the DNA matches it firmly. Some rows have no size entry. The others give once, few or many, or a class for an expanded clone.

V: TRBV5-4; size: NA; D: NA; length: 12; J: TRBJ2-7; DNA: TGTGCCAGCAGCAAACAGGGCTACGAGCAGTACTTC; CDR3: CASSKQGYEQYF
V: TRBV5-1; size: once; D: NA; length: 15; J: TRBJ2-7; DNA: TGCGCCAGCAGCTTGTTCGTGGACTCAAAAGACGAGCAGTACTTC; CDR3: CASSLFVDSKDEQYF
V: TRBV6-4; size: NA; D: TRBD1; length: 17; J: TRBJ2-1; DNA: TGTGCCAGCAGTCTCAAACAGGGGTGGAGCTCCTACAATGAGCAGTTCTTC; CDR3: CASSLKQGWSSYNEQFF
V: TRBV4-1; size: NA; D: NA; length: 15; J: TRBJ1-1; DNA: TGCGCCAGCAGCCCCGAAGGCCCACGGGGCACTGAAGCTTTCTTT; CDR3: CASSPEGPRGTEAFF
V: TRBV7-2; size: few; D: NA; length: 13; J: TRBJ1-5; DNA: TGTGCCAGCAGCTTGGTCAGGGAACAGCCCCAGCATTTT; CDR3: CASSLVREQPQHF
V: TRBV28; size: NA; D: TRBD2; length: 12; J: TRBJ2-1; DNA: TGTGCCTCCCGAAGCGGGAGGAATGAGCAGTTCTTC; CDR3: CASRSGRNEQFF
V: TRBV7-2; size: NA; D: TRBD1; length: 15; J: TRBJ2-1; DNA: TGTGCCAGCAGCCCTTCCGGACAGGGGGTCTATGAGCAGTTCTTC; CDR3: CASSPSGQGVYEQFF
V: TRBV14; size: NA; D: TRBD2; length: 18; J: TRBJ2-3; DNA: TGTGCCAGCAGCCAAGATCCCCTAGCGGGGGGATACACAGATACGCAGTATTTT; CDR3: CASSQDPLAGGYTDTQYF
V: TRBV15; size: NA; D: NA; length: 15; J: TRBJ2-6; DNA: TGTGCCACCAGCAGAGATCGGTCAGGGGCCAACGTCCTGACTTTC; CDR3: CATSRDRSGANVLTF
V: TRBV7-2; size: NA; D: NA; length: 15; J: TRBJ2-3; DNA: TGTGCCAGCAGCTTAGCAGGAGTCTACACAGATACGCAGTATTTT; CDR3: CASSLAGVYTDTQYF
V: TRBV7-6; size: NA; D: NA; length: 16; J: TRBJ2-5; DNA: TGTGCCAGCAGCCCTGCGGTACGGCTAGGAGCCGAGACCCAGTACTTC; CDR3: CASSPAVRLGAETQYF
V: TRBV28; size: NA; D: NA; length: 12; J: TRBJ2-2; DNA: TGTGCCACCGGAGAATTAACCGGGGAGCTGTTTTTT; CDR3: CATGELTGELFF
V: TRBV6-5; size: NA; D: TRBD2; length: 13; J: TRBJ2-7; DNA: TGTGCCAGCAGCTGGGGAGGGGACTACGAGCAGTACTTC; CDR3: CASSWGGDYEQYF
V: TRBV5-6; size: NA; D: NA; length: 16; J: TRBJ1-1; DNA: TGTGCCAGCAGCTTGCGGGGGAGTCTGGGTTACACTGAAGCTTTCTTT; CDR3: CASSLRGSLGYTEAFF
V: TRBV30; size: NA; D: NA; length: 13; J: TRBJ1-2; DNA: TGTGCCTGGAGTGCAGGGTCTGGCTATGGCTACACCTTC; CDR3: CAWSAGSGYGYTF
V: TRBV29-1; size: NA; D: NA; length: 12; J: TRBJ1-2; DNA: TGCAGCGTTGAAGATGCCGGGTATGGCTACACCTTC; CDR3: CSVEDAGYGYTF
V: TRBV5-6; size: NA; D: NA; length: 12; J: TRBJ2-5; DNA: TGTGCCAGCAGCCGTACTCCCGAGACCCAGTACTTC; CDR3: CASSRTPETQYF
V: TRBV19; size: NA; D: TRBD2; length: 18; J: TRBJ2-7; DNA: TGTGCCATCTCTATTCGGGGACTAGCGGGAGGAGTCTCCTACGAGCAGTACTTC; CDR3: CAISIRGLAGGVSYEQYF
V: TRBV7-2; size: NA; D: NA; length: 11; J: TRBJ2-7; DNA: TGTGCCAGCAGAACAGCCTACGAGCAGTACTTC; CDR3: CASRTAYEQYF
V: TRBV9; size: NA; D: TRBD2; length: 15; J: TRBJ2-1; DNA: TGTGCCAGCAGCGTAGCGGGGGGGACCTACAATGAGCAGTTCTTC; CDR3: CASSVAGGTYNEQFF
V: TRBV2; size: NA; D: NA; length: 15; J: TRBJ2-1; DNA: TGTGCCAGCAGTGATGGGGGACTCCCTCGGGATGAGCAGTTCTTC; CDR3: CASSDGGLPRDEQFF
V: TRBV27; size: once; D: TRBD2; length: 16; J: TRBJ2-4; DNA: TGTGCCAGCAGTGGGACTAGCGGGGGTCTCAAAAACATTCAGTACTTC; CDR3: CASSGTSGGLKNIQYF
V: TRBV6-6; size: NA; D: TRBD1; length: 14; J: TRBJ1-4; DNA: TGTGCCAGCAGTTCTGGACAGGGGTTCGAAAAACTGTTTTTT; CDR3: CASSSGQGFEKLFF
V: TRBV28; size: NA; D: TRBD1; length: 13; J: TRBJ2-5; DNA: TGTGCCAGCCTTAGGGACAGCCAAGAGACCCAGTACTTC; CDR3: CASLRDSQETQYF
V: TRBV7-9; size: NA; D: NA; length: 14; J: TRBJ1-1; DNA: TGTGCCAGCAGCCCGGACGGGATGAACACTGAAGCTTTCTTT; CDR3: CASSPDGMNTEAFF
V: TRBV28; size: few; D: TRBD2; length: 18; J: TRBJ2-1; DNA: TGTGCCAGCAGTACTGGACTAGCGGGAGGGGTTTACTACAATGAGCAGTTCTTC; CDR3: CASSTGLAGGVYYNEQFF
V: TRBV6-6; size: NA; D: TRBD1; length: 16; J: TRBJ2-3; DNA: TGTGCCAACATAACAGGGGGCCCTCTACCCACAGATACGCAGTATTTT; CDR3: CANITGGPLPTDTQYF
V: TRBV6-1; size: NA; D: NA; length: 15; J: TRBJ1-5; DNA: TGTGCCAGCAGTGAACTTGGTACAGGCCGCAGGCCCCAGCATTTT; CDR3: CASSELGTGRRPQHF
V: TRBV5-4; size: NA; D: NA; length: 15; J: TRBJ1-1; DNA: TGTGCCAGCAGCCCACGACAGAACTTAAACACTGAAGCTTTCTTT; CDR3: CASSPRQNLNTEAFF